Below are 24 T cell receptor beta chains sequenced from a single sample in a study of T cell responses to AZD1222 COVID-19 vaccine. Assay: immunoSEQ multiplex PCR; the TCRdb copy retains only in-frame clones and omits some. The data contain roughly 150,000 clones, around 88% of them singletons. This sample comprised peripheral blood, obtained 28 days after the second AZD1222 dose. All receptors come from an adult who received the AZD1222 COVID-19 vaccine.

The chain recombines TRBV5-5 with TRBJ2-1; D might be TRBD2 (7 bases). Per germline, CDR1 SGHKS and CDR2 YYEKEE (reference sequence). Trimming pared 4 bases from V and 0 bases from J, leaving 14 bases between. CDR3 size: 16 residues. CDR3: CASSRLADSSYNEQFF. In nucleotides, the CDR3 is TGTGCCAGCAGCCGCCTAGCGGACAGCTCCTACAATGAGCAGTTCTTC.

The rearrangement joins TRBV3-1 (or the pseudogene TRBV3-2) to TRBJ1-6, with D uncertain. The V gene lost 4 bases and the J gene lost 9 bases, with 10 bases spanning the gap. The CDR3 contains 13 residues. Germline CDR1 reads LGHDT; CDR2 reads YNNKEL (reference sequence). The CDR3 DNA is TGTGCCAGCAGCCTCAACCGGGGTTCACCCCTCCACTTT. Translated, it gives CASSLNRGSPLHF.

The chain uses TRBV6-2 or TRBV6-3 and TRBJ2-3, with 10 bases identical to TRBD1. V shed 2 bases, J shed 1 base, and the junction held 3 bases outside the gene matches. Germline V gives CDR1 MNHEY, CDR2 SVGEGT. The CDR3 loop spans 16 amino acids. CDR3 DNA sequence: TGTGCCAGCAGTTACCCCGGGACAGGGGGCACAGATACGCAGTATTTT. Translated, it gives CASSYPGTGGTDTQYF.

The V call is TRBV7-6, the J call TRBJ2-2; D uncertain. CDR1 SGHVS and CDR2 FNYEAQ come from the germline V gene. Trimming stripped 3 bases from V and 6 bases from J, with 14 bases between. The CDR3 extends over 15 amino acids. CDR3 in amino acids: CASSFDSGRAGELFF. CDR3 bases: TGTGCCAGCAGCTTTGATTCTGGGCGCGCCGGGGAGCTGTTTTTT.

This clone was found a few times. The chain links TRBV25-1 to TRBJ2-2, with 9 nucleotides matching TRBD1. V gave up 6 bases and J gave up 3 bases; unmatched junction bases: 8. Germline V gene lookup returns CDR1 MGHDK and CDR2 SYGVNS. The CDR3 sequence is 16 residues long. The CDR3 is CASSLYRGRDTGELFF. The CDR3 DNA follows: TGTGCCAGCAGCCTATACAGGGGGCGAGACACCGGGGAGCTGTTTTTT.

The rearrangement links TRBV19 to TRBJ1-2; 10 bases fit TRBD1. CDR3 length equals 14 residues. V gave up 3 bases and J gave up 4 bases; unmatched junction bases: 2. Germline V gene sequence: CDR1 LNHDA, CDR2 SQIVND (reference sequence). The CDR3 sequence: CASSMGTGVYGYTF. CDR3 bases: TGTGCCAGTAGTATGGGGACAGGGGTCTATGGCTACACCTTC. Full variable domain (missing parts from reference TRBV19 and TRBJ1-2): DGGITQSPKYLFRKEGQNVTLSCEQNLNHDAMYWYRQDPGQGLRLIYYSQIVNDFQKGDIAEGYSVSREKKESFPLTVTSAQKNPTAFYLCASSMGTGVYGYTFGSGTRLTVV.

This chain uses TRBV30 with TRBJ1-4; D is ambiguous. Germline CDR1 is GTSNPN and CDR2 is SVGIG (reference sequence). Trimming took off 1 base at V and 8 bases at J, with 14 bases between the two ends. The CDR3 has 14 residues. CDR3 region: CAWSGGSKGEKLFF. CDR3 coding DNA: TGTGCCTGGAGTGGGGGATCCAAGGGAGAAAAACTGTTTTTT.

V gene TRBV5-1 combines with J gene TRBJ2-2; TRBD2 aligns across 7 bases. The CDR3 has 15 amino acids. The germline V gene has CDR1 SGHRS and CDR2 YFSETQ. Losses at the gene ends were 4 bases for V and 3 bases for J; bases not matched to a gene: 6. The chain's CDR3 is CASSPGGGHTGELFF. The CDR3 DNA reads TGCGCCAGCAGCCCGGGCGGGGGACACACCGGGGAGCTGTTTTTT. Using reference TRBV5-1 and TRBJ2-2 for the parts outside the CDR3, the full variable domain is KAGVTQTPRYLIKTRGQQVTLSCSPISGHRSVSWYQQTPGQGLQFLFEYFSETQRNKGNFPGRFSGRQFSNSRSEMNVSTLELGDSALYLCASSPGGGHTGELFFGEGSRLTVL.

The chain carries TRBV4-3 and TRBJ2-2, with 7 bases fitting TRBD2. Looked up from germline, CDR1 is LGHNA and CDR2 is YSLEER. The CDR3 is 15 amino acids. V trimming: 5 bases; J trimming: 4 bases; junction bases outside the gene matches: 7. CDR3 coding DNA: TGCGCCAGCAGCTCCGAGCGGGGAAGCACCGGGGAGCTGTTTTTT. Amino acids: CASSSERGSTGELFF.

The J gene is TRBJ1-2, the V gene TRBV4-1; a weak D match, TRBD1 (6 bases). CDR3 size: 17 residues. Trimming took 3 bases from V and 5 from J, leaving 22 bases between them. Germline V lookup: CDR1 MGHRA, CDR2 YSYEKL. CDR3 in amino acids: CASSQRDRDTFPYGYTF. In DNA, the CDR3 is TGCGCCAGCAGCCAGCGCGACCGGGACACTTTTCCTTATGGCTACACCTTC.

The table lists this clone with a few counts. The chain is built from TRBV29-1 and TRBJ1-1; perhaps TRBD1 as D (5 bases). The V end lost 3 bases, the J end lost 4 bases, and 12 bases lay between the germline ends. CDR1 and CDR2 (germline): SQVTM, ANQGSEA. The CDR3 runs to 13 residues. The CDR3 loop is CSVEFYGGTEAFF. CDR3 sequence (DNA): TGCAGCGTTGAGTTTTATGGGGGCACTGAAGCTTTCTTT.

The chain couples TRBV18 to TRBJ2-2, with 9 positions matching TRBD1. Looked up from germline, CDR1 is KGHSH and CDR2 is LQKENI. The CDR3 runs to 16 residues. V lost 3 bases to trimming and J lost 6 bases; unmatched junction nucleotides: 8. CDR3 DNA: TGTGCCAGCTCACCTAAAACAGGGGGCGCGGCCGGGGAGCTGTTTTTT. It codes for CASSPKTGGAAGELFF.

The chain couples TRBV4-1 to TRBJ2-3, with D unclear. The V and J ends lost 1 base and 6 bases respectively, with 8 bases between them. The CDR3 has 13 amino acids. Germline V gene data show CDR1 as MGHRA and CDR2 as YSYEKL. The CDR3 spells CASSQAGRDTQYF. CDR3 nucleotides: TGCGCCAGCAGCCAAGCAGGAAGGGATACGCAGTATTTT.

Comments on this clone: Germline and junction disagree at one end, which may indicate a read error. The chain carries TRBV5-1 and TRBJ1-2; weak D call: TRBD1 (6 bases). The germline CDR1 and CDR2 sequences are SGHRS and YFSETQ. This CDR3 contains 14 residues. The CDR3 spells CASRLEGGSYGYTF. CDR3 sequence (DNA): TGCGCCAGCCGCTTAGAGGGGGGCTCCTATGGCTACACCTTC.

The chain carries TRBV3-1 (or the pseudogene TRBV3-2) and TRBJ1-2; D is uncertain. This CDR3 comprises 17 residues. Trimming stripped 0 bases from V and 1 base from J, with 15 bases between. The germline V gene encodes CDR1 LGHDT and CDR2 YNNKEL (reference sequence). CDR3 DNA sequence: TGTGCCAGCAGCCAAGATCCGGTCCAGCCAATTAACTATGGCTACACCTTC. Amino acids: CASSQDPVQPINYGYTF.

CDR3 sequence reads: CASSGRGQGKSYEQYF. The DNA of the CDR3 is TGTGCCAGCAGTGGTCGGGGACAGGGGAAGTCCTACGAGCAGTACTTC. V and J are TRBV25-1 and TRBJ2-7; 10 nucleotides line up with TRBD1. V was pared by 4 bases and J by 1 base, with 7 bases of the junction left unmatched. The CDR3 loop spans 16 amino acids. CDR1 is MGHDK, CDR2 SYGVNS, per germline.

J is TRBJ2-5 and V is TRBV7-8, with 8 bases identical to TRBD1. This CDR3 region has 17 residues. The germline V gene has CDR1 SGHVS and CDR2 FQNEAQ. After removal of 4 bases from V and 1 base from J, the junction contained 11 bases not matched to a gene. CDR3 sequence (DNA): TGTGCCAGCAGCTCACCTTCCACAGGGGGGCCCCAAGAGACCCAGTACTTC. Its protein is CASSSPSTGGPQETQYF.

The chain has TRBV19 and TRBJ1-1, with unresolved D. CDR1 and CDR2 (germline): LNHDA, SQIVND (reference sequence). CDR3 length: 13 residues. The V and J ends lost 3 bases and 1 base respectively, with 6 bases between them. CDR3 nucleotides: TGTGCCAGTAGTATTTGGGGGAACACTGAAGCTTTCTTT. Translating it yields CASSIWGNTEAFF.

The V and J genes are TRBV27 and TRBJ1-6, with D tentatively TRBD1 (5 bases). CDR1 and CDR2 from the germline V gene are MNHEY and SMNVEV (reference sequence). The CDR3 is made up of 18 amino acids. V dropped 5 bases and J dropped 0 bases, with 17 bases sitting between them. The CDR3 loop reads CASSPRGRGSSYNSPLHF. In DNA form, the CDR3 reads TGTGCCAGCAGTCCCCGGGGCCGAGGGAGCTCCTATAATTCACCCCTCCACTTT.

The rearrangement uses TRBV20-1 and TRBJ1-2; D perhaps matches TRBD1 (5 bases). V lost 4 bases and J lost 6, with 6 bases in between. The CDR3 runs to 10 residues. From germline, CDR1 is DFQATT and CDR2 SNEGSKA (reference sequence). CDR3 coding DNA: TGCAGTGCTAAAGGGGATGGCTACACCTTC. Translating it yields CSAKGDGYTF.

CDR3 region: CASSDSGGGYTF. In DNA, the CDR3 is TGCGCCAGCAGCGATTCCGGGGGTGGCTACACCTTC. V usage is TRBV5-1 and J usage is TRBJ1-2; the D gene is possibly TRBD1 (5 bases). V lost 4 bases and J 7 bases, leaving 11 bases between the germline ends. CDR1 and CDR2 from the germline V gene are SGHRS and YFSETQ. The CDR3 totals 12 residues.

The rearrangement links TRBV5-6 to TRBJ1-3, with a possible D match to TRBD1 (5 bases). The CDR3 runs 13 residues. The germline gives CDR1 SGHDT, CDR2 YYEEEE. V was pared by 10 bases and J by 3 bases, with 14 bases between. CDR3 sequence (DNA): TGTGCCTCCAGCAGGGAACGTGGAAACACCATATATTTT. Translation gives CASSRERGNTIYF.

This sequence joins TRBV7-2 and TRBJ2-5; D not resolved. The germline CDR1 and CDR2 sequences are SGHTA and FQGNSA. CDR3 length equals 13 residues. The V and J ends lost 3 bases and 3 bases respectively, with 8 bases between them. The CDR3 loop reads CASSFPPKETQYF. The DNA of the CDR3 is TGTGCCAGCAGCTTTCCCCCTAAAGAGACCCAGTACTTC.

This clone came up a few times. Other DNA sequences from this sample encode an identical CDR3 as well. The chain has TRBV18 and TRBJ2-1; D is unresolved. V lost 3 bases, J lost 0 bases, and 9 bases lay in between. Per the germline V gene, CDR1 is KGHSH and CDR2 is LQKENI. The CDR3 runs 15 residues. Here the CDR3 DNA reads TGTGCCAGCTCACCGGGCCAGGACTCCTACAATGAGCAGTTCTTC. Its translation: CASSPGQDSYNEQFF.